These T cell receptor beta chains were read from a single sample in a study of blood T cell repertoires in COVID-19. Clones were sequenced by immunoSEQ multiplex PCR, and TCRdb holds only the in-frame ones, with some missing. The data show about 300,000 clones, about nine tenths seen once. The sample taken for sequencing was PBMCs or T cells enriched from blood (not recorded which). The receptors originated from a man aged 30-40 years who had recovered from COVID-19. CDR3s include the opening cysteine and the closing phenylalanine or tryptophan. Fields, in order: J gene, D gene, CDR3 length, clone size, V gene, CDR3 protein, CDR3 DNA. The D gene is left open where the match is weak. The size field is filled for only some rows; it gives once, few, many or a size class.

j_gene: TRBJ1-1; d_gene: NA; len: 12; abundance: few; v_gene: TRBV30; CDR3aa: CAWNPTHTEAFF; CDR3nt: TGTGCCTGGAATCCGACACACACTGAAGCTTTCTTT
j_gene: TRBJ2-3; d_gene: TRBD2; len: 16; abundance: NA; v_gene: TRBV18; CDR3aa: CASSPRGTSSTDTQYF; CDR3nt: TGTGCCAGCTCACCAAGGGGGACTAGCAGTACAGATACGCAGTATTTT
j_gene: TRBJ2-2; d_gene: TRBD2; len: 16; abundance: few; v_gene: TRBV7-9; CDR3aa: CASSLGLAANTGELFF; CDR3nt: TGTGCCAGCAGCTTAGGACTAGCGGCGAACACCGGGGAGCTGTTTTTT
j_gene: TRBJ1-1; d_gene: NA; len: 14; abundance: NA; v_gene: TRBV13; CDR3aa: CASSRQAWMGEAFF; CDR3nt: TGTGCCAGCAGCCGACAGGCTTGGATGGGTGAAGCTTTCTTT
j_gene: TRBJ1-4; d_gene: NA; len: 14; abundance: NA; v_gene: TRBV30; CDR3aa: CAWSGNRVREKLFF; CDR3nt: TGTGCCTGGAGTGGGAACAGGGTGAGGGAAAAACTGTTTTTT
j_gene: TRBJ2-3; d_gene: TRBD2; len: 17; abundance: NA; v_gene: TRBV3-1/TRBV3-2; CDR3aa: CASSPRTSGRGADTQYF; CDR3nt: TGTGCCAGCAGCCCCCGGACTAGCGGGAGAGGGGCAGATACGCAGTATTTT
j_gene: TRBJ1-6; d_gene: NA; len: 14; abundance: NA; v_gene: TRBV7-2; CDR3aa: CASSSNRFNSPLHF; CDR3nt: TGTGCCAGCAGCTCTAACAGGTTTAATTCACCCCTCCACTTT
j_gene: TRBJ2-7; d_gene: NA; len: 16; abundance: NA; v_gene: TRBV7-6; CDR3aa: CASSLEAREQSYEQYF; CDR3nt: TGTGCCAGCAGCTTAGAAGCACGGGAGCAATCGTACGAGCAGTACTTC
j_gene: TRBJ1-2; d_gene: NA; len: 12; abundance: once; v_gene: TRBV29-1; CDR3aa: CSVEGAVSGYTF; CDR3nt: TGCAGCGTTGAGGGGGCTGTTAGTGGCTACACCTTC
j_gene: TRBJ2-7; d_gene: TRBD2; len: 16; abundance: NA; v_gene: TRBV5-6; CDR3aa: CASSPLGLAHSYEQYF; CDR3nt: TGTGCCAGCAGCCCTCTTGGACTAGCGCACTCCTACGAGCAGTACTTC
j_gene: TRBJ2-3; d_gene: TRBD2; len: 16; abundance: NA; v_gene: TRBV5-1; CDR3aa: CASSTDGGGRTDTQYF; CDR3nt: TGCGCCAGCAGCACGGACGGGGGGGGGCGCACAGATACGCAGTATTTT
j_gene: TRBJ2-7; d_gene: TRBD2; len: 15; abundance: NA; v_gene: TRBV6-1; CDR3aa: CASSEPGGPSYEQYF; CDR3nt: TGTGCCAGCAGTGAACCGGGGGGGCCCTCCTACGAGCAGTACTTC
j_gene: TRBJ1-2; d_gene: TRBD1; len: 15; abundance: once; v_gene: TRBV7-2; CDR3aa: CASSLQQGQGDGYTF; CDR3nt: TGTGCCAGCAGCTTACAGCAGGGGCAGGGGGATGGCTACACCTTC
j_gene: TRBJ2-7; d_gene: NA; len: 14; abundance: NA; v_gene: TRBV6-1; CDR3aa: CASSELETAYEQYF; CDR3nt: TGTGCCAGCAGTGAACTCGAGACAGCTTACGAGCAGTACTTC
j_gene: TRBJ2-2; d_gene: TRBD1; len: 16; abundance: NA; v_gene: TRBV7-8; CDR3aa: CASSALGTGHTGELFF; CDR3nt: TGTGCCAGCAGCGCGCTCGGGACAGGGCACACCGGGGAGCTGTTTTTT
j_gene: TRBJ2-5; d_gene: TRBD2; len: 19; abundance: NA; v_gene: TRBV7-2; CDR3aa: CASSLRPVASGGAGETQYF; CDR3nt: TGTGCCAGCAGCTTACGCCCCGTGGCTAGCGGGGGGGCAGGGGAGACCCAGTACTTC
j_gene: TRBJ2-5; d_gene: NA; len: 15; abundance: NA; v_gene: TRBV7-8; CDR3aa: CASSSPGWTGETQYF; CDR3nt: TGTGCCAGCAGCTCCCCGGGGTGGACGGGGGAGACCCAGTACTTC
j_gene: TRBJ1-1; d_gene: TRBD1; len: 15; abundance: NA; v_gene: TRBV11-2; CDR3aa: CASSPRQGGNTEAFF; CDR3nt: TGTGCCAGCAGCCCAAGACAGGGAGGGAACACTGAAGCTTTCTTT
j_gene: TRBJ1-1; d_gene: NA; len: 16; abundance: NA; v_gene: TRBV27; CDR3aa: CASSLSRFPARTEAFF; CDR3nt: TGTGCCAGCAGTTTATCGAGGTTCCCAGCTCGGACTGAAGCTTTCTTT
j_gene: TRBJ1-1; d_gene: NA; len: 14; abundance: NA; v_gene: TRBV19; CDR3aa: CASSIPPLYTEAFF; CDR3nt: TGTGCCAGTAGTATACCCCCCCTCTATACTGAAGCTTTCTTT
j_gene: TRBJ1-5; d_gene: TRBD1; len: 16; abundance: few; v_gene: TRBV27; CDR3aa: CASSPGTGKGNQPQHF; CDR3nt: TGTGCCAGCAGTCCCGGGACAGGGAAGGGCAATCAGCCCCAGCATTTT
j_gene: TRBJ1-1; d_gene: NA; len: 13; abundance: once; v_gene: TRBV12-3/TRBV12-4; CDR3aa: CASSLGLGTEAFF; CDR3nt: TGTGCCAGCAGCCTGGGGCTAGGCACTGAAGCTTTCTTT
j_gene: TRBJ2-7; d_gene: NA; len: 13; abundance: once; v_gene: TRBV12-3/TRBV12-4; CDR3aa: CATRTGRRNEQYF; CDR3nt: TGTGCCACCAGGACCGGGAGAAGAAACGAGCAGTACTTC
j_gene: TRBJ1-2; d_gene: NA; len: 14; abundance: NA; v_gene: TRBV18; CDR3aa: CASSPPTVVNGYTF; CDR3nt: TGTGCCAGCTCACCACCGACAGTGGTTAATGGCTACACCTTC
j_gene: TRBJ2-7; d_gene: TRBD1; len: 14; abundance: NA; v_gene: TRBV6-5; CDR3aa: CASSTGTGTYEQYF; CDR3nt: TGTGCCAGCAGCACCGGGACAGGGACCTACGAGCAGTACTTC
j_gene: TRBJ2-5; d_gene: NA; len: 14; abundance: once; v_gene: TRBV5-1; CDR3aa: CASSTDRGVETQYF; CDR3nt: TGCGCCAGCAGCACCGACCGGGGTGTAGAGACCCAGTACTTC
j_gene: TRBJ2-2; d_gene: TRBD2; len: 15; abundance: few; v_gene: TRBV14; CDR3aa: CASSHLLAYSGELFF; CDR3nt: TGTGCCAGCAGCCATTTACTAGCGTATTCCGGGGAGCTGTTTTTT
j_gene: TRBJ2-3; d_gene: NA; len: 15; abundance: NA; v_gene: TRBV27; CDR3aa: CASSPTTGSTDTQYF; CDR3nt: TGTGCCAGCAGTCCGACGACGGGTAGCACAGATACGCAGTATTTT
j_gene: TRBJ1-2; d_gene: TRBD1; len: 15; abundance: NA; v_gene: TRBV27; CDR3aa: CASSTSGTGYLGYTF; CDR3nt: TGTGCCAGCAGTACCTCCGGGACAGGGTATCTCGGCTACACCTTC
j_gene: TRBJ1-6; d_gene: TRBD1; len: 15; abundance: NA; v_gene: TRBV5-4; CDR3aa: CASSLAGTVGSPLHF; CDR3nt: TGTGCCAGCAGCTTGGCCGGGACAGTTGGATCACCCCTCCACTTT
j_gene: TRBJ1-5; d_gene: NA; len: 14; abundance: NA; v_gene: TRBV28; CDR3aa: CASSRVGGDQPQHF; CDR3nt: TGTGCCAGCAGTCGGGTTGGAGGGGATCAGCCCCAGCATTTT
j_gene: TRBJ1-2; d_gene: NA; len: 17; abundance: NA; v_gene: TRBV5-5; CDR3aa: CASSLEMGLPTNYGYTF; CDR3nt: TGTGCCAGCAGCTTGGAAATGGGACTGCCGACTAACTATGGCTACACCTTC
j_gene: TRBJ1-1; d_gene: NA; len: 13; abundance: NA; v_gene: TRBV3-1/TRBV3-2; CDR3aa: CASSKGTPTEAFF; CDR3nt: TGTGCCAGCAGCAAGGGGACTCCCACTGAAGCTTTCTTT
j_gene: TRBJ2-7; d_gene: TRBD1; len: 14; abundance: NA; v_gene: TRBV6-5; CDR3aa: CASNPGGSSYEQYF; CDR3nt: TGTGCCAGCAATCCAGGGGGAAGCTCCTACGAGCAGTACTTC